This T cell receptor beta chain appears in the sequencing data of a study of CD8 T cells in Susac syndrome. RNA amounts of about 0.5 to 1 ug underwent reverse transcription with random hexamers. Amplification of TCR beta CDR3 used immunoSEQ multiplex PCR across 54 Vbeta and 13 Jbeta. TCRdb re-called the immunoSEQ multiplex PCR reads through MiXCR, storing one row per CDR3 protein. This sample has around 160,000 distinct CDR3 sequences, with approximately 94% found just once. The study used treatment-naive patients who had stable or active relapsing-remitting disease as multiple sclerosis controls. Both CD4+ and CD8+ T cells were negatively isolated, and TEMRA cells underwent FACS enrichment. CDR1 is MNHEY, CDR2 SVGAGI, per germline. V was cut by 5 bases and J by 10 bases, with 9 bases left in between. The CDR3 runs to 12 residues.

This chain links TRBV6-5 with TRBJ1-6; D not resolved. Sequenced sample: CD4+ T cells from PBMCs. The clonotype was recovered from a human donor with multiple sclerosis. The CDR3 protein is CASSPSASPLHF. The CDR3 DNA follows: TGTGCCAGCAGTCCCTCCGCATCACCCCTCCACTTT.